Detailed here is one T cell receptor (beta chain). Its antigen is not known. They ran version v3.0 of the immunoSEQ assay at survey level. Per-sample targets for sequencing were 40,000-50,000 T-cell genomes. Some clones are missing from TCRdb's copy, which holds only in-frame ones; the method was immunoSEQ multiplex PCR. The repertoire consists of under 45,000 clones, with 75% to 90% occurring once and the leading ten covering 6.2%. This sample stems from a study of long-term antiretroviral therapy in people with HIV. General study results and limits: The study collected no data on ART adherence, viral resistance or therapy changes. Clones that had undergone expansion before ART dominated the repertoire at all time points. Relative to transplant donor controls, diversity remained lower despite increasing after ART.

The length of the CDR3 is 15 residues. Trimming took off 2 bases at V and 1 base at J, with 6 bases between the two ends. Germline-derived CDR1 and CDR2 are LNHDA and SQIVND (reference sequence). The J gene is TRBJ2-6, the V gene TRBV19, with TRBD1 as a possible D gene (6 bases). The material sequenced was unsorted PBMCs, taken 1 year after starting antiretroviral therapy. This receptor was identified in a young man with HIV. The CDR3 nucleotides are TGTGCCAGTAGTATACAGGGGTCTGGGGCCAACGTCCTGACTTTC. Residues: CASSIQGSGANVLTF.